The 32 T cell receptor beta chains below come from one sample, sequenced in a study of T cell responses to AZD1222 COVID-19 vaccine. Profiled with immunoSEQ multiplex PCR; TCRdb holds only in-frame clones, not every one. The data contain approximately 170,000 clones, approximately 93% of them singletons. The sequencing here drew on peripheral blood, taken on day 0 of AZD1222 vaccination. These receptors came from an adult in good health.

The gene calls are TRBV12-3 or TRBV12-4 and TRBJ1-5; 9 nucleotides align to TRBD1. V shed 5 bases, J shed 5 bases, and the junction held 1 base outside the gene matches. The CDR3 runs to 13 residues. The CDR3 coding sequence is TGTGCCAGCAGTACAGGGGGCGATCAGCCCCAGCATTTT. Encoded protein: CASSTGGDQPQHF.

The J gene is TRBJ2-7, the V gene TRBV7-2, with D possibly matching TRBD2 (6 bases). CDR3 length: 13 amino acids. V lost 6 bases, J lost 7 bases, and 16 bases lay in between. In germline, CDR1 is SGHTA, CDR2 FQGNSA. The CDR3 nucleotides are TGTGCCAGCAGTCCGGGACTCCTTTGGGAGCAGTACTTC. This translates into CASSPGLLWEQYF.

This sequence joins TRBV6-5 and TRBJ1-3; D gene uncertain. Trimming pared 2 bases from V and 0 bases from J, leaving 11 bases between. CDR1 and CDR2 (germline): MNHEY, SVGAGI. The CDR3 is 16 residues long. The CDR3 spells CASSYAFSSSGNTIYF. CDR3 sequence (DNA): TGTGCCAGCAGTTACGCCTTTAGCAGCTCTGGAAACACCATATATTTT.

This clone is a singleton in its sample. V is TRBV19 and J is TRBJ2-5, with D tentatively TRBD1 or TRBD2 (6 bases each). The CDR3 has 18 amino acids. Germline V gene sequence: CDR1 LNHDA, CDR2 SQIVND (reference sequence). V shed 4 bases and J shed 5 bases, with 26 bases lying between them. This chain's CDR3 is CASSTHPVADSLWETQYF. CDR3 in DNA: TGTGCCAGTAGTACCCACCCCGTAGCGGACAGTCTTTGGGAGACCCAGTACTTC.

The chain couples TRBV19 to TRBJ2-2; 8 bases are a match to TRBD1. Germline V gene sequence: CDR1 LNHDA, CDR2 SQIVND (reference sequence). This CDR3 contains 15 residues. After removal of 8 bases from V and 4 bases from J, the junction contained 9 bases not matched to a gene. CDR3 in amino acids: CASHRQGRSTGELFF. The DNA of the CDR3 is TGTGCCAGTCACAGACAGGGGAGGAGCACCGGGGAGCTGTTTTTT. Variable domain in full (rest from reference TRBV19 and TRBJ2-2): DGGITQSPKYLFRKEGQNVTLSCEQNLNHDAMYWYRQDPGQGLRLIYYSQIVNDFQKGDIAEGYSVSREKKESFPLTVTSAQKNPTAFYLCASHRQGRSTGELFFGEGSRLTVL.

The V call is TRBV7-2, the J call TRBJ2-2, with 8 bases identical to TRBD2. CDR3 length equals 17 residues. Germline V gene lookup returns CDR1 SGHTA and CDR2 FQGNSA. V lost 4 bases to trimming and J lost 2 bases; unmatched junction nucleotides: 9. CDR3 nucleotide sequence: TGTGCCAGCAGCTCGCAACCAGGACTAGCTAACACCGGGGAGCTGTTTTTT. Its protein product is CASSSQPGLANTGELFF.

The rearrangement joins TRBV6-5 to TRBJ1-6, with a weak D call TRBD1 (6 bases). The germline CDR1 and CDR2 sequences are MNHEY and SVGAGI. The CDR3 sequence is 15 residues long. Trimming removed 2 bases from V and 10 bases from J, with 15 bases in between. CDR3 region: CASSYRDTSWSPLHF. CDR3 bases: TGTGCCAGCAGTTACCGGGACACCTCGTGGTCACCCCTCCACTTT.

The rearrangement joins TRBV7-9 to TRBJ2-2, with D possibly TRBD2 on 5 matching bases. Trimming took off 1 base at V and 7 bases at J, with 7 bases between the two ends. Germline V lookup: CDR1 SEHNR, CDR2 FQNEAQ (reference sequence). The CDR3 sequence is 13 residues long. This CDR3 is CASSLVEGGELFF. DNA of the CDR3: TGTGCCAGCAGCTTAGTCGAGGGCGGGGAGCTGTTTTTT.

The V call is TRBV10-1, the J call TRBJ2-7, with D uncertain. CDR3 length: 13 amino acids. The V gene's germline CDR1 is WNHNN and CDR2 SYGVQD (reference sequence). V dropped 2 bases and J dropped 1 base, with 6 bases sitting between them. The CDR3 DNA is TGCGCCAGCAGTGAGCTGGGGTCCTACGAGCAGTACTTC. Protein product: CASSELGSYEQYF.

The CDR3 region is CASSHFTGNTEAFF. CDR3 sequence (DNA): TGTGCCAGCAGCCACTTTACAGGGAACACTGAAGCTTTCTTT. The gene calls are TRBV14 and TRBJ1-1, with TRBD1 as a possible D gene (5 bases). Looked up from germline, CDR1 is SGHDN and CDR2 is FVKESK. The CDR3 loop spans 14 amino acids. Trimming stripped 3 bases from V and 1 base from J, with 9 bases between.

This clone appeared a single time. The CDR3 sequence is CSASAPIGTGFPAGGYTF. CDR3 in DNA: TGCAGTGCTAGTGCCCCAATAGGAACGGGATTCCCAGCGGGTGGCTACACCTTC. The V gene is TRBV20-1, the J gene TRBJ1-2; D remains unclear. Trimming removed 3 bases from V and 7 bases from J, with 30 bases in between. CDR3 length: 18 residues. Germline-derived CDR1 and CDR2 are DFQATT and SNEGSKA (reference sequence).

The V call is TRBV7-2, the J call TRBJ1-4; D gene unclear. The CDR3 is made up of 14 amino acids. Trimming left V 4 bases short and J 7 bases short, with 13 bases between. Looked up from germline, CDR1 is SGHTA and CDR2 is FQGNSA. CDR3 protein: CASSSSGRAEKLFF. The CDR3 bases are TGTGCCAGCAGCTCCTCCGGTAGGGCTGAAAAACTGTTTTTT.

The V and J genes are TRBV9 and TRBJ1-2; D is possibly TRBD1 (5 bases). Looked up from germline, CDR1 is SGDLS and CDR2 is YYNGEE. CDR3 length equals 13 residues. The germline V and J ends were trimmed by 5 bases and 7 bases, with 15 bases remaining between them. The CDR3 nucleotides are TGTGCCAGCAGTGTAACCGGGGGTGGTGGCTACACCTTC. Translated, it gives CASSVTGGGGYTF.

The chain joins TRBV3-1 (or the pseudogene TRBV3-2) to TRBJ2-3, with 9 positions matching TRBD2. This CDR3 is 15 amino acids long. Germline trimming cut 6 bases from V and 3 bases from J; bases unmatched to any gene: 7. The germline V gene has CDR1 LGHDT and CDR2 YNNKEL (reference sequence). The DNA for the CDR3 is TGTGCCAGCAGGGGTAGAAGCGGGAGGACAGATACGCAGTATTTT. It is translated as CASRGRSGRTDTQYF.

The CDR3 region is CAGRRALVDEQYF. The CDR3 region has the DNA TGTGCCGGGAGAAGGGCACTGGTTGACGAGCAGTACTTC. The chain combines TRBV2 with TRBJ2-7; D may be TRBD2 (5 bases). From germline, CDR1 is SNHLY and CDR2 FYNNEI. This CDR3 is 13 amino acids long. V lost 11 bases to trimming and J lost 5 bases, with 19 bases between them.

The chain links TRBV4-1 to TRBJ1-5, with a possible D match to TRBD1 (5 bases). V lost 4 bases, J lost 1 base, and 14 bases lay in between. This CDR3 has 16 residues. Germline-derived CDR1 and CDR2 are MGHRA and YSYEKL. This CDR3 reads CASSRIGGGSNQPQHF. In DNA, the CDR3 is TGCGCCAGCAGCCGGATTGGTGGGGGAAGCAATCAGCCCCAGCATTTT.

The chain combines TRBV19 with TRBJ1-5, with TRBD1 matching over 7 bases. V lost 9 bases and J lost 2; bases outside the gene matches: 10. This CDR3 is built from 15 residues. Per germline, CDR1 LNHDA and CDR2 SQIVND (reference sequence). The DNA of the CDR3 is TGTGCCAGCGCCCTCGGGACAGAGGGCAATCAGCCCCAGCATTTT. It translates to CASALGTEGNQPQHF.

The CDR3 DNA is TGTGCCAGCAGCTTAGTCGCGGGAGGGCCCCAAGAGACCCAGTACTTC. As protein: CASSLVAGGPQETQYF. The genes are TRBV7-2 and TRBJ2-5; TRBD2 matches 9 bases. CDR3 length equals 16 residues. Looked up from germline, CDR1 is SGHTA and CDR2 is FQGNSA. With 1 base clipped from V and 1 base from J, the junction kept 4 bases outside the gene matches.

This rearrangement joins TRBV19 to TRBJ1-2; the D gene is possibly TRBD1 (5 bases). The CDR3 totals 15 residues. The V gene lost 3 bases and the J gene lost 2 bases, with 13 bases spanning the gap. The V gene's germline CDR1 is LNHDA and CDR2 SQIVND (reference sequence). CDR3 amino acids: CASSMSGRRNYGYTF. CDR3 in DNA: TGTGCCAGTAGTATGTCGGGACGGAGAAACTATGGCTACACCTTC.

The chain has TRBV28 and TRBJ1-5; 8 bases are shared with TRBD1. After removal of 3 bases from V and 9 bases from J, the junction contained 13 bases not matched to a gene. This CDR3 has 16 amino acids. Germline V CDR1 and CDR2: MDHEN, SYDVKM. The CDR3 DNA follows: TGTGCCAGCAGTTTCGGAACAGGGGGAGACCTAGGGCCCCAGCATTTT. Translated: CASSFGTGGDLGPQHF.

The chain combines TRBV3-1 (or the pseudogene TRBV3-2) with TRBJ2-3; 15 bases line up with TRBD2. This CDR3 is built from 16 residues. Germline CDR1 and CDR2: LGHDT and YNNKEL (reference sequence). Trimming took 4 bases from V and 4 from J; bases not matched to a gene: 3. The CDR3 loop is CASSRTSGGAADTQYF. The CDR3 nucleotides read TGTGCCAGCAGCCGGACTAGCGGGGGGGCGGCAGATACGCAGTATTTT.

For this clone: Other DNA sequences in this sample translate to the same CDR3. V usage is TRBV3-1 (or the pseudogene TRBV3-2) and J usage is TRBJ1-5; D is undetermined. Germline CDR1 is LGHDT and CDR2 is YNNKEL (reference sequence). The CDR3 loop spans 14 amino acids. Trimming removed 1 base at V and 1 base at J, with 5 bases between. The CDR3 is CASSQVHSNQPQHF. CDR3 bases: TGTGCCAGCAGCCAAGTACACAGCAATCAGCCCCAGCATTTT.

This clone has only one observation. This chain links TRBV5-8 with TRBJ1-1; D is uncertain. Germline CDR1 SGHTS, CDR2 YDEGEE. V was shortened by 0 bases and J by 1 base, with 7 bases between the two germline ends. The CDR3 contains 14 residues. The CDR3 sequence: CASSLGHSNTEAFF. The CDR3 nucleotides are TGTGCCAGCAGCTTGGGACACTCGAACACTGAAGCTTTCTTT.

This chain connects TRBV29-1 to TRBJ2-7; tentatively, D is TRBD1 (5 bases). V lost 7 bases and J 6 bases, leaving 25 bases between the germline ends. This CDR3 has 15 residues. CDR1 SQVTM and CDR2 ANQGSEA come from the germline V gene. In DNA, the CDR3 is TGCAGCGCCACTACCCAGGGTAGCCTCATCTTCGAGCAGTACTTC. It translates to CSATTQGSLIFEQYF.

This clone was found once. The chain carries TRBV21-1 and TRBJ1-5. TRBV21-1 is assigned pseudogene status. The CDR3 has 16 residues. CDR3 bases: TGTGCCAGCAGCAAAGGGACCCACGCCGGCAATCAGCCCCAGCATTTT. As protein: CASSKGTHAGNQPQHF.

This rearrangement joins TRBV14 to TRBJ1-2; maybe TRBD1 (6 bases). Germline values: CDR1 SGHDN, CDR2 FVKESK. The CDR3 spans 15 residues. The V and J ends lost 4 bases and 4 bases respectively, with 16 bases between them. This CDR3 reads CASSLAGAMVYGYTF. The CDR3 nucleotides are TGTGCCAGCAGCCTAGCGGGGGCGATGGTCTATGGCTACACCTTC.

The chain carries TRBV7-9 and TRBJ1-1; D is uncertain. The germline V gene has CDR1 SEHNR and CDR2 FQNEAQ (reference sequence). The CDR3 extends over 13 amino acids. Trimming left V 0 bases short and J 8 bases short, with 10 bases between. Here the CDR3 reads CASSLARLGEAFF. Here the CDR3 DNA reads TGTGCCAGCAGCTTAGCCAGGTTGGGGGAAGCTTTCTTT.

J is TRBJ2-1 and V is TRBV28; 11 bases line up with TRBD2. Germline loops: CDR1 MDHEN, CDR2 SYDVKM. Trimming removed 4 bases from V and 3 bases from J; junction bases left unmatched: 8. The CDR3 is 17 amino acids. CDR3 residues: CASSSHPGLAVYNEQFF. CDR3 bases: TGTGCCAGCAGTTCCCATCCGGGACTAGCGGTCTACAATGAGCAGTTCTTC. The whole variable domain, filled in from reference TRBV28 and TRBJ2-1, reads DVKVTQSSRYLVKRTGEKVFLECVQDMDHENMFWYRQDPGLGLRLIYFSYDVKMKEKGDIPEGYSVSREKKERFSLILESASTNQTSMYLCASSSHPGLAVYNEQFFGPGTRLTVL.

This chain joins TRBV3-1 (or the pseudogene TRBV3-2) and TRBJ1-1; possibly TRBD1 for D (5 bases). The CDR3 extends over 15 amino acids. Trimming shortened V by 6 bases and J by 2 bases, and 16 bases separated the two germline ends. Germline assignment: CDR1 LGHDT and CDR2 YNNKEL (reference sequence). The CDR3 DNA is TGTGCCAGCAGAGAGTGGGGCCAGGTTAACACTGAAGCTTTCTTT. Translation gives CASREWGQVNTEAFF.

CDR3 DNA: TGTGCCAGCAGCTTGTTCCGGACAGGGCACACCGGGGAGCTGTTTTTT. Amino acids: CASSLFRTGHTGELFF. The chain couples TRBV5-6 to TRBJ2-2; 8 bases fit TRBD1. The junction had 5 bases not matched to a gene; V was cut back by 1 base and J by 3 bases. The CDR3 sequence is 16 residues long. Germline CDR1 SGHDT, CDR2 YYEEEE. The whole variable domain, remainder taken from reference TRBV5-6 and TRBJ2-2, is DAGVTQSPTHLIKTRGQQVTLRCSPKSGHDTVSWYQQALGQGPQFIFQYYEEEERQRGNFPDRFSGHQFPNYSSELNVNALLLGDSALYLCASSLFRTGHTGELFFGEGSRLTVL.

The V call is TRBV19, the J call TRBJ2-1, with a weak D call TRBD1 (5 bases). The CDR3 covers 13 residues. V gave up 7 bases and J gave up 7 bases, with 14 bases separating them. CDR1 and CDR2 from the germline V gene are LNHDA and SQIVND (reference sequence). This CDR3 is CASTPLDKNEQFF. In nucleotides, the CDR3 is TGTGCCAGTACCCCGTTGGACAAGAATGAGCAGTTCTTC.

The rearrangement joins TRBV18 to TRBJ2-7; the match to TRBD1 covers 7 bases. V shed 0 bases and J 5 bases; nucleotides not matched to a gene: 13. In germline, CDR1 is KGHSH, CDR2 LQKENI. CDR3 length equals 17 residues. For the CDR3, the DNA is TGTGCCAGCTCACCACCGGGACAGACAGTAATAGGGCACGAGCAGTACTTC. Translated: CASSPPGQTVIGHEQYF.